A selection of T cell receptor beta chains follows, all from one sample in a study of blood T cell repertoires in COVID-19. Sequencing used immunoSEQ multiplex PCR; TCRdb keeps in-frame clones, though not all of them. Here the sample spans about 310,000 clones, 75% to 90% being singletons. What was sequenced was PBMCs or T cells enriched from blood (not recorded which). The receptors come from a woman aged 40 to 55 who had recovered from COVID-19. Both conserved end residues are part of each CDR3. The D gene is left open where the match is weak. Clone size appears in some rows only: once, few, many, or a class for an expanded clone.

cdr3_length d_call clone_size j_call v_call cdr3_nt cdr3_aa
16 - - TRBJ2-7 TRBV11-3 TGTGCCAGCAGCTTAGGTGCGCGGGACGGTTCCTACGAGCAGTACTTC CASSLGARDGSYEQYF
15 TRBD1 - TRBJ2-3 TRBV4-3 TGCGCCAGCAGCCGAGCAGGGGGATTTGCAGATACGCAGTATTTT CASSRAGGFADTQYF
14 TRBD1 once TRBJ1-2 TRBV10-3 TGTGCCATCACCGGGACAGAAGCTAACTATGGCTACACCTTC CAITGTEANYGYTF
16 TRBD2 - TRBJ2-7 TRBV5-1 TGCGCCAGCAGCTCAGATCCGTTGACTAGCGCCCACGAGCAGTACTTC CASSSDPLTSAHEQYF
12 - - TRBJ1-3 TRBV29-1 TGCAGCGTGCGTCGGGGGGGAAACACCATATATTTT CSVRRGGNTIYF
15 TRBD2 - TRBJ2-5 TRBV5-1 TGCGCCAGCAGCGCCCAACTAGCGGGGGAGAAGACCCAGTACTTC CASSAQLAGEKTQYF
14 TRBD1 few TRBJ2-7 TRBV6-2/TRBV6-3 TGTGCCAGCAGCACGACAGGGGGCTCCTACGAGCAGTACTTC CASSTTGGSYEQYF
14 - - TRBJ2-2 TRBV5-1 TGCGCCAGCAGCATGATTAGCGAGGCCGGGGAGCTGTTTTTT CASSMISEAGELFF
15 TRBD1 - TRBJ2-6 TRBV5-4 TGTGCCAGCAGCTATACAGGGGATCAGGCCAACGTCCTGACTTTC CASSYTGDQANVLTF
10 - - TRBJ2-7 TRBV7-9 TGTGCCAGCAGTGGAGTACAGCAGTACTTC CASSGVQQYF
15 TRBD2 - TRBJ2-2 TRBV30 TGTGCCTGGAGGGGGGGGTATGGATACACCGGGGAGCTGTTTTTT CAWRGGYGYTGELFF
13 TRBD1 - TRBJ2-7 TRBV13 TGTGCCAGCAGCTTAGGCGGACAGGGGGCCCAGTACTTC CASSLGGQGAQYF
17 TRBD2 once TRBJ2-7 TRBV7-9 TGTGCCAGCAGCTTAACTAGCGGGAGGTACCGGGTAAGCGAGCAGTACTTC CASSLTSGRYRVSEQYF
13 TRBD1 - TRBJ2-1 TRBV2 TGTGCCAGCAGTGTAAACAGGGGCGATGAGCAGTTCTTC CASSVNRGDEQFF
14 TRBD1 - TRBJ1-2 TRBV5-1 TGCGCCAGCAGCTTGGACCCAGGGGGCGAAACCCTGCACTTC CASSLDPGGETLHF